The 10 T cell receptor beta chains presented below share a single source sample, sequenced in a study of beta chain features in type 1 diabetes. Their antigens remain unidentified. Expressed TCRB transcripts were sequenced after all isolated RNA was converted to cDNA. Sequenced by immunoSEQ multiplex PCR; TCRdb stores in-frame clones only, minus some. The table lists 100,000 to 150,000 clones, around 8.8% of them singletons. Study-wide findings and caveats: Type 1 diabetes patients had moderately but significantly shorter TCRB CDR3s in all four CD4+ subsets.

The sample consisted of central memory CD4+ T cells from blood. The receptors here all came from a man younger than 40 with type 1 diabetes.

This clone was detected a few times. V and J are TRBV28 and TRBJ2-4, with 9 bases fitting TRBD1. The CDR3 covers 13 residues. The V gene end was trimmed by 6 bases and the J gene end by 6 bases; junction bases not matched to a gene: 3. Germline-derived CDR1 and CDR2 are MDHEN and SYDVKM. The CDR3 DNA follows: TGTGCCAGCAGCCGACAGGGGGGAAACATTCAGTACTTC. It yields the protein CASSRQGGNIQYF.

There are a few counts of this clone. The chain recombines TRBV6-5 with TRBJ1-2, with 7 bases lining up with TRBD1. In germline, CDR1 is MNHEY, CDR2 SVGAGI. The CDR3 length is 16 residues. V lost 2 bases, J lost 2 bases, and 8 bases stayed unmatched. This CDR3 is CASSYLLTGTNYGYTF. DNA of the CDR3: TGTGCCAGCAGTTACCTTCTGACAGGGACGAACTATGGCTACACCTTC.

This clone was observed a few times. The chain recombines TRBV4-3 with TRBJ2-4; 7 nucleotides line up with TRBD1. J gave up 4 bases and V 3 bases, and 6 bases lay outside the gene matches. This CDR3 has 15 residues. From germline, CDR1 is LGHNA and CDR2 YSLEER. CDR3 amino acids: CASSQTMTGKNIQYF. The CDR3 bases are TGCGCCAGCAGCCAGACGATGACAGGGAAAAACATTCAGTACTTC.

In its sample, this clone was seen a few times. V usage is TRBV7-3 and J usage is TRBJ2-6; D is possibly TRBD1 (5 bases). Trimming removed 0 bases at V and 1 base at J, with 10 bases between. The CDR3 length is 17 residues. Germline lookup yields CDR1 SGHTA and CDR2 FQGTGA. CDR3 nucleotides: TGTGCCAGCAGCTTAACAGGGGTTGGGTCTGGGGCCAACGTCCTGACTTTC. Amino acid sequence: CASSLTGVGSGANVLTF.

The DNA of the CDR3 is TGTGCCAGCAGCTTGGACGGGTCGGGGGTCAGACAAGAGACCCAGTACTTC. Protein sequence: CASSLDGSGVRQETQYF. The V and J genes are TRBV5-4 and TRBJ2-5, with a weak D call TRBD2 (6 bases). CDR3 length equals 17 residues. The germline gives CDR1 SGHNT, CDR2 YYREEE (reference sequence). Trimming took 0 bases from V and 2 from J, leaving 17 bases between them.

This sequence joins TRBV11-3 and TRBJ2-1; 10 bases align to TRBD1. This CDR3 contains 16 residues. Germline CDR1 reads SGHNT; CDR2 reads YENEEA. Trimming cost V 4 bases and J 9 bases; bases outside gene matches: 12. The CDR3 DNA reads TGTGCCAGCAGCTGGGGGACCGGGACAGGGGTGAGTGAGCAGTTCTTC. Translation: CASSWGTGTGVSEQFF.

V and J are TRBV5-6 and TRBJ2-6, with 10 bases matching TRBD1. Germline V gene sequence: CDR1 SGHDT, CDR2 YYEEEE. The ends lost 5 bases at V and 3 bases at J; junction bases unmatched: 8. There are 17 residues in the CDR3. The CDR3 DNA sequence: TGTGCCAGCAGGGGCCGGACAGGGGGAATTGGGGCCAACGTCCTGACTTTC. This encodes CASRGRTGGIGANVLTF.

The sample holds a few counts of this clone. The CDR3 coding sequence is TGTGCCTGCGGCGCCGGGACGGGGGTTCAGCCCCAGCATTTT. It translates to CACGAGTGVQPQHF. The V and J genes are TRBV30 and TRBJ1-5; tentatively, D is TRBD1 (5 bases). This CDR3 comprises 14 residues. Trimming took 6 bases from V and 6 from J, leaving 18 bases between them. The germline V gene has CDR1 GTSNPN and CDR2 SVGIG (reference sequence). Drawing the rest from reference TRBV30 and TRBJ1-5, the complete variable domain is SQTIHQWPATLVQPVGSPLSLECTVEGTSNPNLYWYRQAAGRGLQLLFYSVGIGQISSEVPQNLSASRPQDRQFILSSKKLLLSDSGFYLCACGAGTGVQPQHFGDGTRLSIL.

This clone has just a few counts. The chain combines TRBV7-9 with TRBJ2-7, with TRBD1 as a possible D gene (6 bases). The germline gives CDR1 SEHNR, CDR2 FQNEAQ (reference sequence). CDR3 length equals 12 residues. Deletions cut 3 bases from V and 6 bases from J, with 9 bases between. The CDR3 sequence is CASSLGQSEQYF. CDR3 bases: TGTGCCAGCAGCTTGGGACAATCCGAGCAGTACTTC. The full variable domain, with the rest looked up from reference TRBV7-9 and TRBJ2-7, is DTGVSQNPRHKITKRGQNVTFRCDPISEHNRLYWYRQTLGQGPEFLTYFQNEAQLEKSRLLSDRFSAERPKGSFSTLEIQRTEQGDSAMYLCASSLGQSEQYFGPGTRLTVT.

The rearrangement links TRBV11-2 to TRBJ2-6; 7 bases match TRBD2. Germline trimming cut 8 bases from V and 4 bases from J; bases unmatched to any gene: 5. This CDR3 is built from 14 residues. CDR1 and CDR2 (germline): SGHAT, FQNNGV. The CDR3 bases are TGTGCCAGCGGGGGGGTGTCCGGGGCCAACGTCCTGACTTTC. Protein: CASGGVSGANVLTF.